Sequencing of this T cell receptor (beta chain) was carried out in a study of vaccination and CD4 T cells after COVID-19. V was clipped by 6 bases and J by 5 bases, with 19 bases between them. Per the germline V gene, CDR1 is MNHEY and CDR2 is SMNVEV (reference sequence). The CDR3 length is 15 residues. The count of this clonotype is one. Its antigen remains unknown. Treatment of the sample: approximately 9-day PBMC culture with coronavirus spike peptide pools or control peptides (ViraFEST assay). Expansion of antigen-specific T cells with peptide pools by ViraFEST preceded sequencing of TCRs. Sequence data for DNA of cultured CD4+ T cells were generated by the Oncomine TCR Beta short-read assay. TCRdb redid the calling of the PCR reads with MiXCR, one entry per CDR3 protein. Here the sample spans approximately 23,000 distinct CDR3 sequences, 30% to 35% being singletons.

What was sequenced was cultured CD4+ T cells from blood. This receptor was taken from a human donor with COVID-19. The rearrangement uses TRBV27 and TRBJ2-5, with TRBD2 as a possible D gene (6 bases). The CDR3 coding sequence is TGTGCCAGCAGCCTATTAAGGGGAGGAGAGGAGACCCAGTACTTC. Translated, it gives CASSLLRGGEETQYF.